This T cell receptor (beta chain) was sequenced for a study of blood T cell repertoires in COVID-19. This table comes from immunoSEQ multiplex PCR, and its TCRdb copy is limited to in-frame clones, with some not included. Among 45,000 to 70,000 clones listed, about 83% were seen once. The CDR3 extends over 15 amino acids. CDR1 and CDR2 from the germline V gene are PRHDT and FYEKMQ (reference sequence). The junction had 9 bases not matched to a gene; V was cut back by 4 bases and J by 4 bases. The receptor's source is a woman aged 55-69 years with COVID-19, enrolled during active disease. The gene calls are TRBV13 and TRBJ2-7, with 8 bases aligning to TRBD2. The material sequenced was peripheral blood. CDR3 DNA: TGTGCCAGCAGCTCAAATAGCGGGAAGCGTTACGAGCAGTACTTC. It specifies CASSSNSGKRYEQYF.